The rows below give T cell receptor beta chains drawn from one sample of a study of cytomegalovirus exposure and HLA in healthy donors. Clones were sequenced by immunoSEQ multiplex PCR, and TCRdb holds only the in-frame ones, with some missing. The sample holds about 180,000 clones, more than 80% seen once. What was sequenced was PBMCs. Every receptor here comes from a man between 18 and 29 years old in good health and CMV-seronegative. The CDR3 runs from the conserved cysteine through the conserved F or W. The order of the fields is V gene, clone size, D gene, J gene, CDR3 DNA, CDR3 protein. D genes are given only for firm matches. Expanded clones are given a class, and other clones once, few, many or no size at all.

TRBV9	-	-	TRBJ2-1	TGTGCCAGCAGCGCCGGACAGCTGAGCTCCTACAATGAGCAGTTCTTC	CASSAGQLSSYNEQFF
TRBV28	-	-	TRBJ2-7	TGTGCCAGCGTCACAGGGTACGAGCAGTACTTC	CASVTGYEQYF
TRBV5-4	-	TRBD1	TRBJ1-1	TGTGCCAGCAGCCAAAACAGGGGAGACACTGAAGCTTTCTTT	CASSQNRGDTEAFF
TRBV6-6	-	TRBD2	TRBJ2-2	TGTGCCAGCAGATATAGCGGGGGTAACACCGGGGAGCTGTTTTTT	CASRYSGGNTGELFF
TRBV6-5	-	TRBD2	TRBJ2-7	TGTGCCAGCAGTTCCGGACTAGCGGGGGTTGGCGAGCAGTACTTC	CASSSGLAGVGEQYF
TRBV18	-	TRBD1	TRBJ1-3	TGTGCCAGCTCACCCGGGACAGACTTCTACTCTGGAAACACCATATATTTT	CASSPGTDFYSGNTIYF
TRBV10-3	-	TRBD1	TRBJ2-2	TGTGCCATCAGTAGGACAGGGGAGAACGGGGAGCTGTTTTTT	CAISRTGENGELFF
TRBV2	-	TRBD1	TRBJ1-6	TGTGCCAGAAAGGACAGGGGTGGATCACCCCTCCACTTT	CARKDRGGSPLHF
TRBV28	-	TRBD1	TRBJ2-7	TGTGCCAGCAGTTTTAGGGACAGGGAATTCGAGCAGTACTTC	CASSFRDREFEQYF
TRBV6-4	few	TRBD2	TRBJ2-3	TGTGCCAGCAGCACTAGCGGGGTTGAAGGAGATACGCAGTATTTT	CASSTSGVEGDTQYF